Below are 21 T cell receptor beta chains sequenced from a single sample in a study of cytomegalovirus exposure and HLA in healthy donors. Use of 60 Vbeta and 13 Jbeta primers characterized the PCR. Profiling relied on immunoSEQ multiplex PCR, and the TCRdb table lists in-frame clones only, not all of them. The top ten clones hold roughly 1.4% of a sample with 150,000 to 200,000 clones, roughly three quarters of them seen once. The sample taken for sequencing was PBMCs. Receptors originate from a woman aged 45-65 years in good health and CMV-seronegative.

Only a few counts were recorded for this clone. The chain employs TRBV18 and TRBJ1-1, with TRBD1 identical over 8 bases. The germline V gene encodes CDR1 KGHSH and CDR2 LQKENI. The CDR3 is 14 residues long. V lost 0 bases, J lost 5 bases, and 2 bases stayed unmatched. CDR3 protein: CASSPPRGHTEAFF. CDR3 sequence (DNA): TGTGCCAGCTCACCACCCAGGGGGCATACTGAAGCTTTCTTT.

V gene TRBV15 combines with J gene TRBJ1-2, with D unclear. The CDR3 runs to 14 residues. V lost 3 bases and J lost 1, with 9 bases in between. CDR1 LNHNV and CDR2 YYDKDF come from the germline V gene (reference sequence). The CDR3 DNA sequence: TGTGCCACCAGCAGCCTAATCTATAACTATGGCTACACCTTC. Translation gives CATSSLIYNYGYTF.

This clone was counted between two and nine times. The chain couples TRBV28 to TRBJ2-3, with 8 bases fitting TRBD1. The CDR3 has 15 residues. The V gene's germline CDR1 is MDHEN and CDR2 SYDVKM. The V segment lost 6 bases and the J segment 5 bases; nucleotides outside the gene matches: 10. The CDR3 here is CASSPGGLSQDTQYF. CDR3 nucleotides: TGTGCCAGCAGCCCAGGGGGCCTGTCGCAAGATACGCAGTATTTT.

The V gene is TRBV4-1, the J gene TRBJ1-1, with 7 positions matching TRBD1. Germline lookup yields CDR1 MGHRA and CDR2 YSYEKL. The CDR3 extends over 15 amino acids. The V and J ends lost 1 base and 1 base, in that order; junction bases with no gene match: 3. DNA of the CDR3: TGCGCCAGCAGCCAAGGGGCAGGGGGGAACACTGAAGCTTTCTTT. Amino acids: CASSQGAGGNTEAFF.

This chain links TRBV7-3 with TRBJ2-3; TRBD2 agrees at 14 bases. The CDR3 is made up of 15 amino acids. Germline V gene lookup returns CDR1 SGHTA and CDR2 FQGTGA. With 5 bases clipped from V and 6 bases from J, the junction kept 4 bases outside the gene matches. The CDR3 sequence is CASSIRLAGGDTQYF. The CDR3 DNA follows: TGTGCCAGCAGCATCCGACTAGCGGGAGGGGATACGCAGTATTTT.

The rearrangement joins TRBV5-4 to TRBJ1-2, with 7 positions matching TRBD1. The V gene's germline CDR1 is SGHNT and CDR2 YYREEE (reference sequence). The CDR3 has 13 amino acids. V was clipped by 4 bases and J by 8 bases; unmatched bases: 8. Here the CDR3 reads CASSPRDSGGYTF. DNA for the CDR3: TGTGCCAGCAGCCCCCGGGACAGCGGAGGCTACACCTTC.

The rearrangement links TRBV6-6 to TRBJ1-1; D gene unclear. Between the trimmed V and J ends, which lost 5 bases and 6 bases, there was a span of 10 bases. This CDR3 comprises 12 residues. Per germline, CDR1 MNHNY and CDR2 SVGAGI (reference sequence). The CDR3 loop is CASSEGVSEAFF. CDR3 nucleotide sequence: TGTGCCAGCAGTGAGGGCGTCTCTGAAGCTTTCTTT.

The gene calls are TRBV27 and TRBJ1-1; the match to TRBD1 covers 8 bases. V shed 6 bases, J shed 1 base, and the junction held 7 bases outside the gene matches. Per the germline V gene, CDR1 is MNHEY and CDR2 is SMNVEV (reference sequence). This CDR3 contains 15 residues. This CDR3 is CASRAGTGGNTEAFF. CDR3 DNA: TGTGCCAGCAGGGCTGGGACAGGTGGGAACACTGAAGCTTTCTTT.

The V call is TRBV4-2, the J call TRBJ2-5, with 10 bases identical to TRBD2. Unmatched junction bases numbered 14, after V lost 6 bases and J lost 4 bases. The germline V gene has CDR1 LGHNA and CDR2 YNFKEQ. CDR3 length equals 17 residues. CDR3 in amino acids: CASSQHPISGRTETQYF. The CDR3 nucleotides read TGTGCCAGCAGTCAGCATCCCATTAGCGGGAGGACAGAGACCCAGTACTTC.

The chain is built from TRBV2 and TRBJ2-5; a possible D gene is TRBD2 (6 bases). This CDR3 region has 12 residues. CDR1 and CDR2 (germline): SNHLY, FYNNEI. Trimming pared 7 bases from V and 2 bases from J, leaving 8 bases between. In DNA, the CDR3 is TGTGCCAGCAAGGCGGGACAAGAGACCCAGTACTTC. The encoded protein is CASKAGQETQYF.

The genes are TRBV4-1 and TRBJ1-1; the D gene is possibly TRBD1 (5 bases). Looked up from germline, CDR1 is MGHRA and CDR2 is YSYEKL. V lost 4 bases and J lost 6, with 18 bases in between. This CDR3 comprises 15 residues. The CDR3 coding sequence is TGCGCCAGCAGCCCTTTAAGCGGGACCGGGTCTGAAGCTTTCTTT. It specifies CASSPLSGTGSEAFF.

CDR3 DNA: TGTGCCAGCAGCCCCGGGACAGGCCACGGGGAGCTGTTTTTT. It translates to CASSPGTGHGELFF. The chain recombines TRBV13 with TRBJ2-2; 8 nucleotides align to TRBD1. CDR1 and CDR2 (germline): PRHDT, FYEKMQ (reference sequence). This CDR3 comprises 14 residues. V lost 5 bases to trimming and J lost 7 bases; unmatched junction nucleotides: 6.

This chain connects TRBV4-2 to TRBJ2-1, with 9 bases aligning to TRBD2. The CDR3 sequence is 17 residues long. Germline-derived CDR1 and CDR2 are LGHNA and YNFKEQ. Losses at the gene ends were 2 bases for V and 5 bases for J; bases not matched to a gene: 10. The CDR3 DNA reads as TGTGCCAGCAGCCAATTAAATAGCGGGAGCTACGACAATGAGCAGTTCTTC. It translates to CASSQLNSGSYDNEQFF.

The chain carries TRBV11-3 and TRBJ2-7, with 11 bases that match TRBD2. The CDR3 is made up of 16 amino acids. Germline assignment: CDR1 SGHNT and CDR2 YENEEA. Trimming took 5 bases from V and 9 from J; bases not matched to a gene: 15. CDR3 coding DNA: TGTGCCAGCAGCCCTGGGACTAGCGGCGCGCTAAGGTTGCAGTACTTC. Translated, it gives CASSPGTSGALRLQYF.

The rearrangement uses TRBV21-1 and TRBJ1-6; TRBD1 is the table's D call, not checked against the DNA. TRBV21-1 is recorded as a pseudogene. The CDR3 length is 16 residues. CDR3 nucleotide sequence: TGTGCCAGCAGCAAAGTCGGGGGGACAGGGAGATCACCCCTCCACTTT. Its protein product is CASSKVGGTGRSPLHF.

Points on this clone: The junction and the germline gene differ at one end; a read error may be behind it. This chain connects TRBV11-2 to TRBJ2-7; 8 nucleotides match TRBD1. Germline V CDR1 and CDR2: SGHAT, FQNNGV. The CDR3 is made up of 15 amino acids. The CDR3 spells CASSLAGTGIYEQYF. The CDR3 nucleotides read TGTGCCAGCAGTTTAGCCGGGACAGGAATATACGAGCAGTACTTC.

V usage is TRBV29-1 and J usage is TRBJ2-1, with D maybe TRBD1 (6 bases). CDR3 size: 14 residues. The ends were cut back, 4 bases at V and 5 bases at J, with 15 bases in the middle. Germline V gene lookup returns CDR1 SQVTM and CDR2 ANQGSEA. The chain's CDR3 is CSVGFRGSNNEQFF. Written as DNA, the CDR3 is TGCAGCGTTGGCTTCAGGGGATCCAACAATGAGCAGTTCTTC.

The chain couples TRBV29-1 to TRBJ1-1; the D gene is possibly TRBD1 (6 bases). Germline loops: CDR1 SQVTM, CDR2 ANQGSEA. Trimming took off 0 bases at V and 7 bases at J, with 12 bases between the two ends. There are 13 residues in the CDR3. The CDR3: CSVEDRRDNEAFF. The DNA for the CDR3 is TGCAGCGTTGAAGATCGACGGGACAATGAAGCTTTCTTT. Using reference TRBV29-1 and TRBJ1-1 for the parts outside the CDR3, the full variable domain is SAVISQKPSRDICQRGTSLTIQCQVDSQVTMMFWYRQQPGQSLTLIATANQGSEATYESGFVIDKFPISRPNLTFSTLTVSNMSPEDSSIYLCSVEDRRDNEAFFGQGTRLTVV.

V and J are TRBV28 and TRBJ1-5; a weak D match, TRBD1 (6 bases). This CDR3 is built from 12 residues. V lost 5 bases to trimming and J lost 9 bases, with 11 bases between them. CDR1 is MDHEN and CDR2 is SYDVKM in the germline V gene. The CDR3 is CASSGQYWPQHF. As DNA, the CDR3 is TGTGCCAGCAGTGGACAGTATTGGCCCCAGCATTTT.

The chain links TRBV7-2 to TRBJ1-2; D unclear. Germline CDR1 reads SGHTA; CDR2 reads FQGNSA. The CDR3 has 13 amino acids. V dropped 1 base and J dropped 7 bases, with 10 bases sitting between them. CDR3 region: CASSLDSLIGYTF. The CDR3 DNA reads TGTGCCAGCAGCTTAGACTCGTTGATTGGCTACACCTTC.

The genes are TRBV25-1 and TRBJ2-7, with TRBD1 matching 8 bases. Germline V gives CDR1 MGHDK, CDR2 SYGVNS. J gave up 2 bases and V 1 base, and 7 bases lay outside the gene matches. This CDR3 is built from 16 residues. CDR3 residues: CASSESRTGPAYEQYF. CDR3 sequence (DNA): TGTGCCAGCAGTGAATCAAGGACAGGGCCGGCCTACGAGCAGTACTTC.